This T cell receptor beta chain was recovered during a study of early T cells in non-severe SARS-CoV-2 infection. General study results and limits: There was a bias toward anti-spike CD8 responses in VDJdb matching, which missed private and CD4 specificities.

Tagging with unique molecular identifiers was applied to individual cDNA molecules. Each CDR3 protein gets one entry after TCRdb re-called the 5' RACE reads with MiXCR. The table shows approximately 66,000 distinct CDR3 sequences, with 9.5% to 15% occurring only once. V lost 8 bases to trimming and J lost 3 bases; unmatched junction nucleotides: 7. The CDR3 is 12 amino acids. The V gene's germline CDR1 is DFQATT and CDR2 SNEGSKA (reference sequence). This clonotype was seen repeatedly, ten times or more. Its antigen is still unknown. The chain uses TRBV20-1 and TRBJ2-7, with TRBD1 matching 7 bases. Source material: whole blood. The TCR comes from an adult who was a healthcare worker with PCR-confirmed SARS-CoV-2 infection or an uninfected control (not recorded which). The CDR3 reads CSIPGQNYEQYF. The CDR3 DNA is TGCAGTATACCGGGACAGAACTACGAGCAGTACTTC.